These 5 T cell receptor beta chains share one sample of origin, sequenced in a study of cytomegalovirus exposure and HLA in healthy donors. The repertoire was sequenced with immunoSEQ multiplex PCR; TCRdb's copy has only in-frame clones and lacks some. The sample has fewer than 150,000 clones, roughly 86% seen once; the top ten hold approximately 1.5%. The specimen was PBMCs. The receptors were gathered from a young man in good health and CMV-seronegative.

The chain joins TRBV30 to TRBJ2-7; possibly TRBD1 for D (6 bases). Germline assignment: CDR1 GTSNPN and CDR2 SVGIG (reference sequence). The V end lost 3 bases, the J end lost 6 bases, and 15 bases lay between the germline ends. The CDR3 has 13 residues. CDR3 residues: CAWRRDTLGEQYF. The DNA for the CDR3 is TGTGCCTGGAGACGGGACACCTTGGGCGAGCAGTACTTC.

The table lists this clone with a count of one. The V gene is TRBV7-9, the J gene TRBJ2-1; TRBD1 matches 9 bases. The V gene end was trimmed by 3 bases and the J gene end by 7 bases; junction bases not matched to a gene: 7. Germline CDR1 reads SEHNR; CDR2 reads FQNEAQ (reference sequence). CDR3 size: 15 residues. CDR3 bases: TGTGCCAGCAGCTTGGTACAGGGGGCCAGGAATGAGCAGTTCTTC. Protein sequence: CASSLVQGARNEQFF.

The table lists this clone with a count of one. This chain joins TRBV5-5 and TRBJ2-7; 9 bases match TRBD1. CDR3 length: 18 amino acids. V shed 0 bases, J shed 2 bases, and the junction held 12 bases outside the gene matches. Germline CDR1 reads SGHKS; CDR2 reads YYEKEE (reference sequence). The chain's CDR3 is CASSLGSGTGRSPYEQYF. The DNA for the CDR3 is TGTGCCAGCAGCTTGGGGTCCGGGACAGGGCGCTCCCCCTACGAGCAGTACTTC.

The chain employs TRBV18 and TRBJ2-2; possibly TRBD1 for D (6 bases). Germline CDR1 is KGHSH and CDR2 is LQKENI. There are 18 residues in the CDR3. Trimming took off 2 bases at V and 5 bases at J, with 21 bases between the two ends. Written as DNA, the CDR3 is TGTGCCAGCTCACCAGTCTTAAGGGACACCACTCTGACCGGGGAGCTGTTTTTT. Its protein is CASSPVLRDTTLTGELFF.

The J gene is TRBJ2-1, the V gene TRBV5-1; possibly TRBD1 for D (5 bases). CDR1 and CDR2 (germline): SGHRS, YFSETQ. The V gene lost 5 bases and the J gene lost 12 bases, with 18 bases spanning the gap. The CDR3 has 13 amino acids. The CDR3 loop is CASSTGARSGQFF. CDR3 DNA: TGCGCCAGCAGTACAGGAGCTAGGTCCGGGCAGTTCTTC.